This T cell receptor beta chain was found in a study of cytomegalovirus exposure and HLA in healthy donors. Study-level information: HLA-typed donors were the source of roughly 80 million unique TCRs held in an early data release.

Points on this clone: The antigen remains unidentified.

The PCR had 60 Vbeta and 13 Jbeta primers. The method was immunoSEQ multiplex PCR; TCRdb's version includes in-frame clones alone and lacks a portion of them. The repertoire holds around 130,000 clones, 65% to 80% seen once, with around 1.8% in the top ten. Germline V gene data show CDR1 as LNHDA and CDR2 as SQIVND (reference sequence). Trimming took 6 bases from V and 5 from J, leaving 12 bases between them. This CDR3 has 13 residues. Study-wide findings and caveats: Researchers catalogued around 150 TCR beta chains as cytomegalovirus-associated. Specificity for CMV antigens was confirmed in vitro for a few of the CMV-associated chains. Some segments of the V type, notably TRBV6-2 and TRBV6-3, were excluded as indistinguishable.

The sequenced sample was PBMCs. This sequence was found in a woman aged 40-49 years in good health and CMV-seronegative. The chain combines TRBV19 with TRBJ2-3, with TRBD1 as a possible D gene (5 bases). The CDR3 DNA is TGTGCCAGTAGCCACAGGAATCAAGATACGCAGTATTTT. Translated, it gives CASSHRNQDTQYF.